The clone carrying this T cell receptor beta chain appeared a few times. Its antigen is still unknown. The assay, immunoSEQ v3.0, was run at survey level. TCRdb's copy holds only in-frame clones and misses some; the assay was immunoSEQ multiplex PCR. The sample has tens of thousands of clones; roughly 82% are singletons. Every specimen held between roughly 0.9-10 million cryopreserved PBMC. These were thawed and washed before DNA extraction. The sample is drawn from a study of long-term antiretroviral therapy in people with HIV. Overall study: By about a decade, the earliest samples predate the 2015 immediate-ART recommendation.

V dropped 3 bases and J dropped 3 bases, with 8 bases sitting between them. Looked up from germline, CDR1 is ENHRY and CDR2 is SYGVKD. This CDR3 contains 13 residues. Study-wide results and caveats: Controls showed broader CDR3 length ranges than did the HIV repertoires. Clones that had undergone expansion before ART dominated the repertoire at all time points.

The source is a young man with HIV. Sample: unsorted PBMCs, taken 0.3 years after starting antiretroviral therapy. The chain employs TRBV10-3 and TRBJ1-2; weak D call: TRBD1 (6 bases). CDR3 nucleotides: TGTGCCATCAGTGAACGACAGGACTATGGCTACACCTTC. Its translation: CAISERQDYGYTF.